Listed below are T cell receptor beta chains from one sample, sequenced in a study of somatic mutations in cytotoxic T cells in rheumatoid arthritis. Here immunoSEQ multiplex PCR was the method, and the copy in TCRdb shows in-frame clones only, minus some. The repertoire holds about 27,000 clones, with 74% as singletons. The specimen sequenced was CD8+ T cells sorted from blood. The source is a young woman in good health. CDR3s include the opening cysteine and the closing phenylalanine or tryptophan. D genes are given only for firm matches. Some rows mark clone size as missing; the rest say once, few, many or name a class of expanded clone.

TRBV28	NA	TRBJ2-2	NA	CASSSRVRGGTGELFF	TGTGCCAGCAGTTCCCGAGTCAGGGGGGGAACCGGGGAGCTGTTTTTT
TRBV7-2	NA	TRBJ1-2	NA	CASSLGRADYGYTF	TGTGCCAGCAGCCTTGGGAGGGCGGACTATGGCTACACCTTC
TRBV28	NA	TRBJ2-5	NA	CASSLGWETQYF	TGTGCCAGCAGTTTAGGGTGGGAGACCCAGTACTTC
TRBV28	NA	TRBJ1-2	NA	CASSPYSTEYGYTF	TGTGCCAGCAGTCCGTATTCTACAGAGTATGGCTACACCTTC
TRBV2	few	TRBJ2-7	NA	CASEGGHSYEQYF	TGTGCCTCGGAGGGGGGACACTCCTACGAGCAGTACTTC
TRBV27	NA	TRBJ2-1	NA	CATAAGRAYNEQFF	TGTGCCACCGCTGCCGGTAGGGCCTACAATGAGCAGTTCTTC
TRBV29-1	few	TRBJ2-7	NA	CSVEVSLGEQYF	TGCAGCGTTGAAGTGTCGCTGGGCGAGCAGTACTTC
TRBV27	once	TRBJ1-2	NA	CASSLGQGDGYTF	TGTGCCAGCAGTTTAGGGCAGGGTGATGGCTACACCTTC
TRBV5-5	NA	TRBJ2-3	NA	CASSYLTDTQYF	TGTGCCAGCAGCTACCTTACAGATACGCAGTATTTT
TRBV27	NA	TRBJ2-1	NA	CASSSPQGFGTTGIYNEQFF	TGTGCCAGCAGTTCCCCCCAGGGGTTCGGGACGACGGGTATATACAATGAGCAGTTCTTC
TRBV5-1	NA	TRBJ2-2	NA	CASRSGTGAAGELFF	TGCGCCAGCCGCTCCGGGACCGGGGCCGCCGGGGAGCTGTTTTTT
TRBV9	NA	TRBJ2-2	NA	CASTGSGIGELFF	TGTGCCAGCACCGGGTCGGGTATCGGGGAGCTGTTTTTT
TRBV27	NA	TRBJ2-7	TRBD2	CASSPTGTSTYEQYF	TGTGCCAGCAGTCCCACCGGGACTAGTACCTACGAGCAGTACTTC
TRBV6-1	once	TRBJ2-3	NA	CASSDTGDSTDTQYF	TGTGCCAGCAGTGATACTGGGGATAGCACAGATACGCAGTATTTT